This T cell receptor (beta chain) was recorded in a study of resident and recirculating memory T cells in vitiligo. As for the study in general: Shave-biopsy epidermis from lesional and nonlesional skin was sequenced alongside PBMCs.

Confetti depigmentation, marking active vitiligo, was absent in these patients. No vitiligo treatment was given during the prior three months. The length of the CDR3 is 13 residues. Trimming left V 6 bases short and J 1 base short, with 9 bases between. Germline loops: CDR1 MNHEY, CDR2 SMNVEV (reference sequence). Method: immunoSEQ multiplex PCR; TCRdb's copy keeps in-frame clones and lacks some. This table has about 42,000 clones, around 90% appearing once. The clonotype comes from a male donor with vitiligo. Sequencing used blood. The chain combines TRBV27 with TRBJ1-1; D is possibly TRBD1 (6 bases). DNA of the CDR3: TGTGCCAGCAGGAAACAGGGGAACACTGAAGCTTTCTTT. Protein: CASRKQGNTEAFF.